A selection of T cell receptor beta chains follows, all from one sample in a study of T-cell reconstitution after alpha-beta-depleted transplantation in children. Each CDR3 protein gets one entry after TCRdb re-called the PCR reads with MiXCR. The data contain under 300,000 distinct CDR3 sequences, more than 9% of them singletons. The starting material was peripheral blood, obtained 180 days after TCRalphabeta/CD19-depleted stem cell transplant. Receptors originate from a male patient between 2 and 15 years old who had a stem cell transplant for chronic granulomatous disease, so the T cells may come from the graft donor. Each CDR3 is given with its conserved first and last residue. The D gene is left open where the match is weak. Part of the rows lack a size; the others show once, few, many or a class for expanded clones.

clone_size,v_call,d_call,j_call,cdr3_nt,cdr3_aa
many,TRBV2,TRBD1,TRBJ2-5,TGTGCCAGCGGGGCAGGGGGGACCCAGTACTTC,CASGAGGTQYF
many,TRBV20-1,TRBD1,TRBJ1-4,TGCAGTGCTGGGACAGGGAGGTCGGCTAATGAAAAACTGTTTTTT,CSAGTGRSANEKLFF
many,TRBV10-3,TRBD2,TRBJ2-3,TGTGCCACCTTGGACATAGGGACTAGCGCCGATACGCAGTATTTT,CATLDIGTSADTQYF
many,TRBV20-1,TRBD2,TRBJ2-3,TGCAGTGCTAGAGGGGGGGGACTAGCGGGAGCCTCTAGCACAGATACGCAGTATTTT,CSARGGGLAGASSTDTQYF
many,TRBV28,TRBD2,TRBJ2-7,TGTGCCAGCACCCGATTGGGGACTAGCGGGATCTCCTACGAGCAGTACTTC,CASTRLGTSGISYEQYF
many,TRBV29-1,.,TRBJ2-3,TGCAGCTCTCAGGTTGTAGATACGCAGTATTTT,CSSQVVDTQYF
many,TRBV6-4,TRBD2,TRBJ2-1,TGTGCCAGCAGTGGACTAGCGGGAGGGTACAATGAGCAGTTCTTC,CASSGLAGGYNEQFF
.,TRBV12-3/TRBV12-4,TRBD1,TRBJ1-1,TGTGCCAGCCGAAGCCTCAGGGGGCCCCGGGACACTGAAGCTTTCTTT,CASRSLRGPRDTEAFF
many,TRBV4-1,.,TRBJ1-5,TGCGCCAGCAGCCAGTTGGTTAACGGGTACAGCAATCAGCCCCAGCATTTT,CASSQLVNGYSNQPQHF
many,TRBV11-2,TRBD2,TRBJ2-2,TGTGCCAGCAGCTTATATCCGACTAGCGGGAGCGCCGGGGAGCTGTTTTTT,CASSLYPTSGSAGELFF
many,TRBV6-2/TRBV6-3,.,TRBJ2-7,TGTGCCAGCAGTTATTTAGGGGGGCCGTACGAGCAGTACTTC,CASSYLGGPYEQYF
many,TRBV11-2,TRBD2,TRBJ2-3,TGTGCCAGCAGCGCCACTAGCGCCCCAGATACGCAGTATTTT,CASSATSAPDTQYF
.,TRBV30,.,TRBJ2-5,TGTGCCTGGAGCCGCAGGGCATCAGAGACCCAGTACTTC,CAWSRRASETQYF
.,TRBV28,TRBD1,TRBJ2-7,TGTGCCACCCGGACAGGGGGCGGCTACGAGCAGTACTTC,CATRTGGGYEQYF
many,TRBV5-1,TRBD1,TRBJ2-6,TGCGCCAGCAGCTTGGTGGCAGGGGGCGCAGGTGGGGCCAACGTCCTGACTTTC,CASSLVAGGAGGANVLTF
many,TRBV23-1,TRBD2,TRBJ2-1,TGCGCCAGCAGTCCGTTTGGTAGCGGGGATTCTAATGAGCAGTTCTTC,CASSPFGSGDSNEQFF